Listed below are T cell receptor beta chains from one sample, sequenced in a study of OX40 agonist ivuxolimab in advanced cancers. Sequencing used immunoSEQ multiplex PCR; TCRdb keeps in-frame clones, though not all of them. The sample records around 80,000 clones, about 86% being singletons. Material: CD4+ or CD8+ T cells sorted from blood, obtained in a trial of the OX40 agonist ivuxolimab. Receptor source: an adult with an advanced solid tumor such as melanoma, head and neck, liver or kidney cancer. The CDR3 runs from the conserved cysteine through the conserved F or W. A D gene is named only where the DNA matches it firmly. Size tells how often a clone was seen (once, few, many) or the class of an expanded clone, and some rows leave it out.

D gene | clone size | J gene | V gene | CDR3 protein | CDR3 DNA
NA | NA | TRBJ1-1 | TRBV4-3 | CASSQDLILARAEAFF | TGCGCCAGCAGCCAAGATCTGATCCTCGCGAGGGCTGAAGCTTTCTTT
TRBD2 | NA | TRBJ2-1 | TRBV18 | CASSPSGRAGEQFF | TGTGCCAGCTCACCTAGCGGGAGGGCCGGTGAGCAGTTCTTC
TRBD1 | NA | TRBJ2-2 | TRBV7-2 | CASSGRDRGRRELFF | TGTGCCAGCAGCGGCCGGGACAGGGGGCGGAGGGAGCTGTTTTTT
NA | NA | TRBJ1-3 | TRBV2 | CASRYTGNTIYF | TGTGCCAGCAGGTACACTGGAAACACCATATATTTT
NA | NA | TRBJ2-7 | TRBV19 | CASSRGDSKTYEQYF | TGTGCCAGTAGCAGGGGGGACAGTAAGACCTACGAGCAGTACTTC
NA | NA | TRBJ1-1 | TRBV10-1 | CASSESGRGYTEAFF | TGCGCCAGCAGTGAGTCAGGAAGGGGATACACTGAAGCTTTCTTT
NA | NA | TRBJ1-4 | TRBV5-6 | CASSLGGVYEKLFF | TGTGCCAGCAGCTTGGGGGGAGTGTACGAAAAACTGTTTTTT
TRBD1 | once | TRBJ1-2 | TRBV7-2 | CASSSPDRGRGYTF | TGTGCCAGCAGCTCCCCAGACAGGGGCCGGGGCTACACCTTC
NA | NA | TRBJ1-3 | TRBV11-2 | CASSLEGGGNTIYF | TGTGCCAGCAGCTTAGAAGGGGGAGGAAACACCATATATTTT
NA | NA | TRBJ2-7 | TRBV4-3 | CASSHSRDNYEQYF | TGCGCCAGCAGCCATAGCCGGGACAACTACGAGCAGTACTTC
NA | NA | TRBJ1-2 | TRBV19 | CASSLQGLGYTF | TGTGCCAGTAGCCTACAGGGTCTTGGCTACACCTTC